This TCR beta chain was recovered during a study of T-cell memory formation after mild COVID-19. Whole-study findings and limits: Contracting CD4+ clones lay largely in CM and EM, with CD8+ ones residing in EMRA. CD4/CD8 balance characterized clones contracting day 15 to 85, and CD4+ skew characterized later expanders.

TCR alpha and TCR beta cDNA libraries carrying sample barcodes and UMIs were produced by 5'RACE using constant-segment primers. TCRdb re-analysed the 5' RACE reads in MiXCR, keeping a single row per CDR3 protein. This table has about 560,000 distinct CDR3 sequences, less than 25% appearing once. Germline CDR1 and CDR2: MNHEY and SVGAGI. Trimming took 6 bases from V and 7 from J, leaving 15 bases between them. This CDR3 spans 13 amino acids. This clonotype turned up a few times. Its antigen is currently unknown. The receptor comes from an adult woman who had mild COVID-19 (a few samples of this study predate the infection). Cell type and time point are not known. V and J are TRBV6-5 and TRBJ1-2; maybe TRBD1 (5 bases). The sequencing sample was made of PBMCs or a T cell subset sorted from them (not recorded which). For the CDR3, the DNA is TGTGCCAGCAGAGACAGCTACGGGTCTGGCTACACCTTC. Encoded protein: CASRDSYGSGYTF.